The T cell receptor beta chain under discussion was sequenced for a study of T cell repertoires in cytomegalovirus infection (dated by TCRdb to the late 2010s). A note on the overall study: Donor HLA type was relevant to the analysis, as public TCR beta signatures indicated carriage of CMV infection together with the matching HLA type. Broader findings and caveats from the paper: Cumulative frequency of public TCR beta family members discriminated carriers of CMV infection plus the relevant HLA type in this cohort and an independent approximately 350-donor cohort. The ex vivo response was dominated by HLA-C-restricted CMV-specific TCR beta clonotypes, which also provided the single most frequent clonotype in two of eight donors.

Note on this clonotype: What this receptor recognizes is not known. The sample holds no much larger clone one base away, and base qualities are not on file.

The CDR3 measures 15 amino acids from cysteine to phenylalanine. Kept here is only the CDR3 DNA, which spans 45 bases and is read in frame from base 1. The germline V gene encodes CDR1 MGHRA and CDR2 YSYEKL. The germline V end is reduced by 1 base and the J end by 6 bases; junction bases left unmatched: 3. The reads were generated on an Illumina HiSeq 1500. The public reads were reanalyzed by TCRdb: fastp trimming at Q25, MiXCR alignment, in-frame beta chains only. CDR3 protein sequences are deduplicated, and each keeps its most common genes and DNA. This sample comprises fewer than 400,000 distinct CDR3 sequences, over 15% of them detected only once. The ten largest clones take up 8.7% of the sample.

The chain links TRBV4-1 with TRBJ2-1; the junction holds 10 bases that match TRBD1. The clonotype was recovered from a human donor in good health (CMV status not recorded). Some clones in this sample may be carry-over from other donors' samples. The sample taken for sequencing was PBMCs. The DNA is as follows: TGCGCCAGCAGCCAAGGACAGGGGGCTAGCAATGAGCAGTTCTTC. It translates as CASSQGQGASNEQFF.